These 11 T cell receptor beta chains came from one sample sequenced in a study of shared clonotypes between healthy human individuals. The data were produced by immunoSEQ multiplex PCR, yet TCRdb's version contains in-frame clones alone and is incomplete. The table lists fewer than 2.5 million clones, roughly 93% of them singletons. Sequencing was carried out using naive CD4+ T cells from PBMCs. The subset here: CD45RA+ positively selected. Receptors originate from a man aged 18-30 years in good health. Some clones in this sample may be carry-over from other donors' samples.

The chain couples TRBV29-1 to TRBJ2-5, with D perhaps TRBD2 (6 bases). Germline V gives CDR1 SQVTM, CDR2 ANQGSEA. The CDR3 sequence is 12 residues long. V shed 1 base and J shed 9 bases, with 12 bases lying between them. CDR3 protein: CSVEAAGTSQYF. The CDR3, as DNA: TGCAGCGTTGAAGCGGCGGGGACGTCCCAGTACTTC.

The chain has TRBV4-1 and TRBJ2-1; D unclear. Germline values: CDR1 MGHRA, CDR2 YSYEKL. Trimming took off 0 bases at V and 0 bases at J, with 6 bases between the two ends. The CDR3 consists of 15 residues. The CDR3 is CASSQDRPSYNEQFF. The CDR3 coding sequence is TGCGCCAGCAGCCAAGACAGGCCCTCCTACAATGAGCAGTTCTTC.

This chain joins TRBV25-1 and TRBJ2-1; 15 bases fit TRBD2. This CDR3 spans 15 amino acids. Trimming took 4 bases from V and 7 from J; bases not matched to a gene: 2. The germline V gene has CDR1 MGHDK and CDR2 SYGVNS. The chain's CDR3 is CASSAGTSGRNEQFF. The CDR3 bases are TGTGCCAGCAGTGCCGGGACTAGCGGGAGGAATGAGCAGTTCTTC.

The gene calls are TRBV19 and TRBJ1-1; D is unresolved. Trimming left V 0 bases short and J 2 bases short, with 10 bases between. CDR3 length: 15 amino acids. The germline CDR1 and CDR2 sequences are LNHDA and SQIVND (reference sequence). CDR3 sequence (DNA): TGTGCCAGTAGTATAGATGCAGAGAGCAACACTGAAGCTTTCTTT. Its protein product is CASSIDAESNTEAFF.

The chain employs TRBV7-9 and TRBJ2-1; tentatively, D is TRBD2 (6 bases). Trimming left V 0 bases short and J 5 bases short, with 8 bases between. Germline V gives CDR1 SEHNR, CDR2 FQNEAQ (reference sequence). The CDR3 length is 14 residues. This chain's CDR3 is CASSLARDHNEQFF. CDR3 DNA sequence: TGTGCCAGCAGCTTAGCGCGGGACCACAATGAGCAGTTCTTC.

In its sample, this clone was seen a few times. The chain carries TRBV9 and TRBJ1-1, with 9 bases that match TRBD1. The junction had 5 bases not matched to a gene; V was cut back by 3 bases and J by 2 bases. The CDR3 is made up of 15 amino acids. Germline V gives CDR1 SGDLS, CDR2 YYNGEE. The CDR3 region is CASSGWTGANTEAFF. Here the CDR3 DNA reads TGTGCCAGCAGCGGATGGACAGGGGCAAACACTGAAGCTTTCTTT. Full variable domain (outside the CDR3, taken from reference TRBV9 and TRBJ1-1): DSGVTQTPKHLITATGQRVTLRCSPRSGDLSVYWYQQSLDQGLQFLIQYYNGEERAKGNILERFSAQQFPDLHSELNLSSLELGDSALYFCASSGWTGANTEAFFGQGTRLTVV.

The V and J genes are TRBV5-5 and TRBJ2-7; possible D gene TRBD2, 5 bases. With 1 base removed from V and 4 bases from J, the gap between germline ends came to 12 bases. The CDR3 runs 14 residues. Looked up from germline, CDR1 is SGHKS and CDR2 is YYEKEE (reference sequence). Here the CDR3 reads CASSLLAPRYEQYF. CDR3 DNA: TGTGCCAGCAGCTTGTTAGCGCCGAGGTACGAGCAGTACTTC.

The rearrangement links TRBV4-1 to TRBJ2-7; TRBD1 is a possible D gene (6 bases). This CDR3 spans 14 amino acids. With 4 bases removed from V and 4 bases from J, the gap between germline ends came to 14 bases. Germline loops: CDR1 MGHRA, CDR2 YSYEKL. This CDR3 is CASSRLQGRYEQYF. In DNA form, the CDR3 reads TGCGCCAGCAGCCGATTGCAGGGGCGGTACGAGCAGTACTTC.

The chain joins TRBV6-1 to TRBJ1-3, with 7 bases lining up with TRBD1. Losses at the gene ends were 5 bases for V and 3 bases for J; bases not matched to a gene: 4. The CDR3 consists of 14 residues. Germline V gives CDR1 MNHNS, CDR2 SASEGT. The chain's CDR3 is CASSRDRGGNTIYF. The CDR3 DNA reads TGTGCCAGCAGTCGGGACAGAGGTGGAAACACCATATATTTT.

The chain has TRBV28 and TRBJ2-5, with D maybe TRBD1 (6 bases). Per the germline V gene, CDR1 is MDHEN and CDR2 is SYDVKM. The CDR3 contains 15 residues. Trimming took off 3 bases at V and 5 bases at J, with 16 bases between the two ends. As DNA, the CDR3 is TGTGCCAGCAGTTTGGGGGCAAGGGCTACGGAGACCCAGTACTTC. This translates into CASSLGARATETQYF.

This clone was seen once. The chain combines TRBV4-1 with TRBJ2-1; 9 bases align to TRBD2. Germline V gene lookup returns CDR1 MGHRA and CDR2 YSYEKL. This CDR3 has 18 residues. The trim removed 1 base at V and 8 bases at J, leaving 15 bases unmatched. This CDR3 reads CASSQVGIAGEFAYEQFF. CDR3 coding DNA: TGCGCCAGCAGCCAAGTAGGGATAGCGGGAGAATTTGCGTATGAGCAGTTCTTC.